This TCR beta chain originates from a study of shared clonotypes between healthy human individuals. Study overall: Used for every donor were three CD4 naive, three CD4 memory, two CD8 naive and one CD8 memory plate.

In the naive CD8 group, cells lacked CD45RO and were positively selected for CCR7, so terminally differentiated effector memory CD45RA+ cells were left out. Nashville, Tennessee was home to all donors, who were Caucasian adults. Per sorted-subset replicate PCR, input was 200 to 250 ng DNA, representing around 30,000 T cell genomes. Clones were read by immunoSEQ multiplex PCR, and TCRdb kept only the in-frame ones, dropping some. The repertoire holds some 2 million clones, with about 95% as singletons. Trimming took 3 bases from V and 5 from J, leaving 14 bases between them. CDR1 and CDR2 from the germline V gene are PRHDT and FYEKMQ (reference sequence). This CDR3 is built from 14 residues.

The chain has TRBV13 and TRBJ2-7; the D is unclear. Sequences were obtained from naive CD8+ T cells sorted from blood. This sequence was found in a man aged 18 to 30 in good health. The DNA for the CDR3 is TGTGCCAGCAGCTTGACACCTTTGGTCCACGAGCAGTACTTC. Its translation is CASSLTPLVHEQYF.